Below are 17 T cell receptor beta chains sequenced from a single sample in a study of radiotherapy plus CTLA-4 blockade in lung cancer. Libraries were prepared by immunoSEQ multiplex PCR; TCRdb keeps only in-frame clonotypes and omits some of them. The sample has roughly 50,000 clones, around 76% seen once. The sequencing used peripheral blood, collected from a patient treated with radiotherapy plus ipilimumab. Source of these receptors: a human donor with non-small cell lung cancer who had stable disease on radiotherapy plus ipilimumab.

V is TRBV7-2 and J is TRBJ1-2; possibly TRBD1 for D (5 bases). CDR3 length: 14 amino acids. V was pared by 0 bases and J by 8 bases, with 13 bases between. Germline CDR1 reads SGHTA; CDR2 reads FQGNSA. The CDR3 sequence is CASSLAKGAEGYTF. The CDR3 nucleotides read TGTGCCAGCAGCTTAGCTAAAGGGGCAGAAGGCTACACCTTC.

In its sample, this clone was seen once. The V and J genes are TRBV18 and TRBJ2-1; 9 positions agree with TRBD1. Germline V gives CDR1 KGHSH, CDR2 LQKENI. This CDR3 has 15 residues. V was clipped by 3 bases and J by 6 bases; unmatched bases: 6. The CDR3 DNA sequence: TGTGCCAGCTCACCTGCGGGGACAGGGATCAATGAGCAGTTCTTC. Translated, it gives CASSPAGTGINEQFF.

This chain connects TRBV5-4 to TRBJ1-2, with a tentative D call TRBD1 (5 bases). Germline assignment: CDR1 SGHNT and CDR2 YYREEE (reference sequence). Trimming cost V 4 bases and J 8 bases, with 12 bases left between them. The CDR3 extends over 12 amino acids. The CDR3 region has the DNA TGTGCCAGCAGCCCGACCTGGGGGGGCTACACCTTC. Translation: CASSPTWGGYTF.

The chain employs TRBV9 and TRBJ2-7; D ambiguous. Germline assignment: CDR1 SGDLS and CDR2 YYNGEE. The CDR3 totals 15 residues. Trimming removed 0 bases from V and 0 bases from J, with 10 bases in between. For the CDR3, the DNA is TGTGCCAGCAGCGTAGAAGGGCAGAGCTCCTACGAGCAGTACTTC. The encoded protein is CASSVEGQSSYEQYF.

The CDR3 spells CASSLTGDPNTEAFF. For the CDR3, the DNA is TGTGCCAGCAGTCTGACAGGGGACCCGAACACTGAAGCTTTCTTT. V and J are TRBV6-1 and TRBJ1-1, with 8 positions matching TRBD1. The junction had 6 bases not matched to a gene; V was cut back by 5 bases and J by 1 base. The CDR3 consists of 15 residues. Per the germline V gene, CDR1 is MNHNS and CDR2 is SASEGT.

A few counts support this clone. The rearrangement joins TRBV7-9 to TRBJ1-1; the D is unclear. The CDR3 contains 14 residues. CDR1 is SEHNR and CDR2 is FQNEAQ in the germline V gene (reference sequence). The V and J ends lost 2 bases and 0 bases respectively, with 7 bases between them. CDR3 loop: CASSLQRLNTEAFF. The CDR3 region has the DNA TGTGCCAGCAGCTTACAACGGTTGAACACTGAAGCTTTCTTT.

The gene calls are TRBV15 and TRBJ1-5; 9 positions agree with TRBD1. Per germline, CDR1 LNHNV and CDR2 YYDKDF (reference sequence). Trimming removed 1 base from V and 7 bases from J; junction bases left unmatched: 5. The CDR3 runs to 15 residues. The CDR3 spells CATSRGGTGQQPQHF. DNA for the CDR3: TGTGCCACCAGCAGAGGGGGGACAGGGCAACAGCCCCAGCATTTT.

This clone was found a few times. The chain combines TRBV6-5 with TRBJ1-2; D unresolved. The CDR3 extends over 13 amino acids. The germline V and J ends were trimmed by 1 base and 5 bases, with 8 bases remaining between them. From germline, CDR1 is MNHEY and CDR2 SVGAGI. This CDR3 reads CASSYFDTYGYTF. The CDR3 DNA reads TGTGCCAGCAGTTACTTCGACACGTATGGCTACACCTTC.

The rearrangement joins TRBV28 to TRBJ1-5, with TRBD1 matching over 8 bases. J was trimmed by 5 bases and V by 5 bases; bases with no gene match: 11. The CDR3 consists of 16 residues. Germline assignment: CDR1 MDHEN and CDR2 SYDVKM. For the CDR3, the DNA is TGTGCCAGCAGTACCTTCCCGGACAGGGACGATCAGCCCCAGCATTTT. Its translation is CASSTFPDRDDQPQHF.

V is TRBV6-5 and J is TRBJ1-1; no reliable D call. This CDR3 has 11 amino acids. CDR1 is MNHEY, CDR2 SVGAGI, per germline. V was clipped by 4 bases and J by 4 bases, with 4 bases between them. CDR3 bases: TGTGCCAGCAGTTCTCCCACTGAAGCTTTCTTT. Its protein is CASSSPTEAFF.

The genes are TRBV5-1 and TRBJ2-2; 10 bases are a match to TRBD1. In germline, CDR1 is SGHRS, CDR2 YFSETQ. The V segment lost 5 bases and the J segment 4 bases; nucleotides outside the gene matches: 2. The CDR3 totals 14 residues. The CDR3 is CASRGTGATGELFF. The CDR3 DNA sequence: TGCGCCAGCAGAGGGACAGGGGCCACCGGGGAGCTGTTTTTT. Full variable domain (missing parts from reference TRBV5-1 and TRBJ2-2): KAGVTQTPRYLIKTRGQQVTLSCSPISGHRSVSWYQQTPGQGLQFLFEYFSETQRNKGNFPGRFSGRQFSNSRSEMNVSTLELGDSALYLCASRGTGATGELFFGEGSRLTVL.

The rearrangement links TRBV13 to TRBJ2-5, with TRBD2 as a possible D gene (6 bases). Germline CDR1 and CDR2: PRHDT and FYEKMQ (reference sequence). With 6 bases removed from V and 9 bases from J, the gap between germline ends came to 23 bases. CDR3 length equals 15 residues. Here the CDR3 reads CASSLRGTPWWAQYF. As DNA, the CDR3 is TGTGCCAGCAGTCTCCGGGGGACCCCATGGTGGGCCCAGTACTTC.

There are a few counts of this clone. This sample also contains other DNA sequences that code for the same CDR3. The chain links TRBV9 to TRBJ2-1; 9 bases are a match to TRBD1. After removal of 0 bases from V and 4 bases from J, the junction contained 5 bases not matched to a gene. Germline assignment: CDR1 SGDLS and CDR2 YYNGEE. The CDR3 length is 16 residues. The DNA of the CDR3 is TGTGCCAGCAGCGTAGGTGGGACAGGGTCTTACAATGAGCAGTTCTTC. As protein: CASSVGGTGSYNEQFF.

V gene TRBV7-6 combines with J gene TRBJ1-1; 9 bases fit TRBD1. CDR3 length: 16 amino acids. CDR1 and CDR2 (germline): SGHVS, FNYEAQ. The junction had 10 bases not matched to a gene; V was cut back by 4 bases and J by 4 bases. The CDR3 DNA reads as TGTGCCAGCAGCTCCTACGGGGACAGGGCTGGCACTGAAGCTTTCTTT. It is translated as CASSSYGDRAGTEAFF.

This clone appeared a single time. The sample holds other DNA sequences that translate to the same CDR3. The chain joins TRBV28 to TRBJ1-2; a weak D match, TRBD1 (5 bases). V lost 6 bases, J lost 8 bases, and 22 bases lay in between. This CDR3 spans 15 amino acids. The germline CDR1 and CDR2 sequences are MDHEN and SYDVKM. The CDR3 DNA sequence: TGTGCCAGCAGGAAAGGGGCAGGGTTAGGGTACGGCTACACCTTC. Its translation: CASRKGAGLGYGYTF.

This sequence joins TRBV19 and TRBJ1-1; TRBD1 matches at 7 bases. With 5 bases clipped from V and 5 bases from J, the junction kept 8 bases outside the gene matches. Germline V gene sequence: CDR1 LNHDA, CDR2 SQIVND (reference sequence). The CDR3 loop spans 14 amino acids. The CDR3 region has the DNA TGTGCCAGTAGTGCCAGGGGGAGTGGGACTGAAGCTTTCTTT. Its translation: CASSARGSGTEAFF.

V gene TRBV7-3 combines with J gene TRBJ2-1; no clear D gene. Germline loops: CDR1 SGHTA, CDR2 FQGTGA. Trimming stripped 0 bases from V and 6 bases from J, with 12 bases between. This CDR3 contains 15 residues. In nucleotides, the CDR3 is TGTGCCAGCAGCTTAACGCCTACCAGAGGCAATGAGCAGTTCTTC. It specifies CASSLTPTRGNEQFF.